These T cell receptor beta chains were read from a single sample in a study of PD-L1 blockade in urothelial cancer. Sequenced by immunoSEQ multiplex PCR; TCRdb stores in-frame clones only, minus some. Of roughly 100,000 clones in the sample, approximately 87% were seen once. This specimen consisted of PBMCs, obtained around atezolizumab (anti-PD-L1) treatment. These receptors were taken from a man aged 70 or older with urothelial cancer. Each CDR3 is given with its conserved first and last residue. The D gene is left open where the match is weak. Rows give clone size only sometimes, using once, few, many, or a class for an expanded clone.

d_call j_call v_call clone_size cdr3_nt cdr3_aa
TRBD2 TRBJ2-7 TRBV5-4 . TGTGCCAGCAGCTTGGGGGGGGGAGCCCTGTACGAGCAGTACTTC CASSLGGGALYEQYF
. TRBJ2-5 TRBV10-3 . TGTGCCATCAGTGAGTCGAAACGGGGGGAGACCCAGTACTTC CAISESKRGETQYF
TRBD1 TRBJ1-2 TRBV19 . TGTGCCAGTAGTACCGAACCTATGACAGGGAACTATGGCTACACCTTC CASSTEPMTGNYGYTF
TRBD2 TRBJ2-5 TRBV5-1 . TGCGCCAGCAGCTGGACTAGCGGGGCGGAGACCCAGTACTTC CASSWTSGAETQYF
TRBD1 TRBJ2-1 TRBV29-1 . TGCAGCGTTGGGACAGGGACCAGGGGGCAGTTCTTC CSVGTGTRGQFF
. TRBJ2-1 TRBV5-1 . TGCGCCAGCAGCTTGGTCCCAGGGGAGAACTACAATGAGCAGTTCTTC CASSLVPGENYNEQFF
. TRBJ2-7 TRBV7-9 . TGTGCCAGCAGCTTGTACAGGGAATCCTACGAGCAGTACTTC CASSLYRESYEQYF
TRBD2 TRBJ2-1 TRBV5-4 once TGTGCCAGCAGCTCGCCGGGACTAGCGGACAATGAGCAGTTCTTC CASSSPGLADNEQFF
. TRBJ1-1 TRBV28 . TGTGCCAGCAGTGCAGGGTTCAACACTGAAGCTTTCTTT CASSAGFNTEAFF
. TRBJ2-5 TRBV5-1 . TGCGCCAGCATGCGGGGCGATCAAGAGACCCAGTACTTC CASMRGDQETQYF
. TRBJ1-2 TRBV5-5 . TGTGCCAGCAGCTGGGGGCGGAAAGGGAGTGGAGGCTACACCTTC CASSWGRKGSGGYTF
TRBD2 TRBJ2-7 TRBV7-2 few TGTGCCAGCAGCGGAGCTAGCGGGAGCTCCTACGAGCAGTACTTC CASSGASGSSYEQYF
. TRBJ1-2 TRBV5-6 . TGTGCCAGCAGCCCGACAGGCCAGAACTATGGCTACACCTTC CASSPTGQNYGYTF
TRBD1 TRBJ1-4 TRBV6-5 . TGTGCCAGCAGTCCGGGACAGTCTAATGAAAAACTGTTTTTT CASSPGQSNEKLFF
. TRBJ1-5 TRBV6-6 . TGTGCCAGCACCAGGGGTGAAGTTTATAGCAATCAGCCCCAGCATTTT CASTRGEVYSNQPQHF
TRBD1 TRBJ1-1 TRBV18 . TGTGCCAGCTCACCCGAGGAGCTCAGGGGGCTTACTGAAGCTTTCTTT CASSPEELRGLTEAFF
TRBD1 TRBJ1-4 TRBV4-3 . TGCGCCAGCAGCCAAAACAGGGGAACTAATGAAAAACTGTTTTTT CASSQNRGTNEKLFF
TRBD2 TRBJ2-1 TRBV9 . TGTGCCAGCAGCCCCCGACTAGCGGGCCCCGCGGAGGTTAACAATGAGCAGTTCTTC CASSPRLAGPAEVNNEQFF
TRBD1 TRBJ1-2 TRBV5-5 . TGTGCCAGCAGCTTGTCGGGACAGGGCTACTATGGCTACACCTTC CASSLSGQGYYGYTF
. TRBJ2-6 TRBV18 . TGTGCCAGCTCACGAAGTCCCCGACAGGATCGTTCTGGGGCCAACGTCCTGACTTTC CASSRSPRQDRSGANVLTF
TRBD1 TRBJ1-1 TRBV9 . TGTGCCAGCAGCGACGGACAGGGAAATACTGAAGCTTTCTTT CASSDGQGNTEAFF
. TRBJ1-6 TRBV27 . TGTGCCAGCAGTTTAGACGGGGGGCGGAATTCACCCCTCCACTTT CASSLDGGRNSPLHF
TRBD2 TRBJ2-1 TRBV5-1 . TGCGCCAGCAGCTCGCTTAGCGGGGGGGCGAATGAGCAGTTCTTC CASSSLSGGANEQFF
. TRBJ1-1 TRBV5-1 . TGCGCCAGCAGCTTGGAGGTCCAGGCCAAGAACACTGAAGCTTTCTTT CASSLEVQAKNTEAFF
TRBD1 TRBJ1-1 TRBV19 . TGTGCCAGTAGTATGGGAGACAGGGGCGAAGCTTTCTTT CASSMGDRGEAFF
TRBD2 TRBJ2-1 TRBV19 . TGTGCCAGTAGTCCCGGACTAGCGGGAGCCTCCTACAATGAGCAGTTCTTC CASSPGLAGASYNEQFF
. TRBJ2-7 TRBV15 . TGTGCCACCCGGGCAGCAGGGGGGTCCTACGAGCAGTACTTC CATRAAGGSYEQYF
. TRBJ2-5 TRBV28 . TGTGCCAGCAGTCCACAGCTCCAAGAGACCCAGTACTTC CASSPQLQETQYF
. TRBJ1-1 TRBV9 medium-sized TGTGCCAGCAGCGTGCAGGGTGGAGACACTGAAGCTTTCTTT CASSVQGGDTEAFF